Presented here are 26 T cell receptor beta chains from one specimen sequenced in a study of chemoradiotherapy in HPV16-positive cancers. Assay: immunoSEQ multiplex PCR; the TCRdb copy retains only in-frame clones and omits some. The profile shows roughly 9,000 clones, around 75% of them singletons. This specimen was tumor tissue, taken from a patient who underwent chemoradiotherapy. Receptors were obtained from a human donor with HPV-associated anogenital cancer.

The chain uses TRBV27 and TRBJ2-7, with 14 bases fitting TRBD2. This CDR3 is 15 amino acids long. Germline V gene lookup returns CDR1 MNHEY and CDR2 SMNVEV (reference sequence). After removal of 6 bases from V and 6 bases from J, the junction contained 7 bases not matched to a gene. The CDR3 sequence: CASSRGLAGAGEQYF. CDR3 sequence (DNA): TGTGCCAGCAGCCGGGGACTAGCGGGAGCAGGCGAGCAGTACTTC.

The chain is built from TRBV10-3 and TRBJ2-5, with 10 bases matching TRBD1. Germline V gene data show CDR1 as ENHRY and CDR2 as SYGVKD. This CDR3 spans 16 amino acids. Trimming cost V 1 base and J 4 bases; bases outside gene matches: 6. The CDR3 here is CAISEFGTGEGETQYF. In DNA form, the CDR3 reads TGTGCCATCAGTGAGTTCGGGACAGGGGAGGGAGAGACCCAGTACTTC.

The chain employs TRBV6-6 and TRBJ2-7; 9 nucleotides match TRBD2. The CDR3 is made up of 15 amino acids. The germline CDR1 and CDR2 sequences are MNHNY and SVGAGI (reference sequence). J gave up 4 bases and V 5 bases, and 9 bases lay outside the gene matches. CDR3 sequence: CASSPMTSGSYEQYF. The CDR3 region has the DNA TGTGCCAGCAGTCCGATGACTAGCGGATCGTACGAGCAGTACTTC.

This chain joins TRBV5-1 and TRBJ2-5; perhaps D is TRBD1 or TRBD2 (6 bases each). Trimming left V 3 bases short and J 2 bases short, with 14 bases between. This CDR3 has 15 amino acids. Germline V gene data show CDR1 as SGHRS and CDR2 as YFSETQ. The CDR3 coding sequence is TGCGCCAGCAGCTCGGAGGGGGGACGGCAAGAGACCCAGTACTTC. Translating it yields CASSSEGGRQETQYF. The full variable domain, completed using reference TRBV5-1 and TRBJ2-5, is KAGVTQTPRYLIKTRGQQVTLSCSPISGHRSVSWYQQTPGQGLQFLFEYFSETQRNKGNFPGRFSGRQFSNSRSEMNVSTLELGDSALYLCASSSEGGRQETQYFGPGTRLLVL.

The rearrangement links TRBV18 to TRBJ1-5, with 8 positions matching TRBD1. CDR1 and CDR2 from the germline V gene are KGHSH and LQKENI. The CDR3 is 18 residues long. The junction had 11 bases not matched to a gene; V was cut back by 3 bases and J by 1 base. As DNA, the CDR3 is TGTGCCAGCTCACCGCAACCCATAGGACAGGGAAGCAATCAGCCCCAGCATTTT. Protein sequence: CASSPQPIGQGSNQPQHF.

The rearrangement uses TRBV11-3 and TRBJ1-2, with D possibly being TRBD1 (5 bases). Germline V gene lookup returns CDR1 SGHNT and CDR2 YENEEA. The CDR3 covers 17 residues. V gave up 1 base and J gave up 7 bases, with 22 bases separating them. Written as DNA, the CDR3 is TGTGCCAGCAGCTTAGGTTTTTCGGCCAGGGAAGGGAGTGGCTACACCTTC. Amino acids: CASSLGFSAREGSGYTF.

The CDR3 region is CASKGKRTDRGCAETQYF. Written as DNA, the CDR3 is TGTGCCAGCAAGGGGAAAAGAACCGACAGGGGGTGTGCGGAGACCCAGTACTTC. The chain has TRBV21-1 and TRBJ2-5; the table's D call, TRBD1, was not checked against the DNA. TRBV21-1 corresponds to a pseudogene. CDR3 length equals 18 residues.

The rearrangement links TRBV7-2 to TRBJ2-3; D not certain. The CDR3 runs 16 residues. V dropped 1 base and J dropped 0 bases, with 11 bases sitting between them. Looked up from germline, CDR1 is SGHTA and CDR2 is FQGNSA. In nucleotides, the CDR3 is TGTGCCAGCAGCTTAGAAGCGCGACCCAGCACAGATACGCAGTATTTT. Translated: CASSLEARPSTDTQYF. The full variable domain, rest sourced from reference TRBV7-2 and TRBJ2-3, is GAGVSQSPSNKVTEKGKDVELRCDPISGHTALYWYRQSLGQGLEFLIYFQGNSAPDKSGLPSDRFSAERTGGSVSTLTIQRTQQEDSAVYLCASSLEARPSTDTQYFGPGTRLTVL.

The gene calls are TRBV19 and TRBJ1-1; D unclear. Trimming cost V 4 bases and J 7 bases, with 16 bases left between them. Germline CDR1 reads LNHDA; CDR2 reads SQIVND (reference sequence). This CDR3 is built from 14 residues. The CDR3 is CASSTRTQSGEAFF. The CDR3 DNA reads TGTGCCAGTAGTACCCGGACCCAGAGTGGTGAAGCTTTCTTT.

The V call is TRBV28, the J call TRBJ2-7; perhaps TRBD2 as D (6 bases). Trimming left V 4 bases short and J 0 bases short, with 13 bases between. There are 15 residues in the CDR3. Germline-derived CDR1 and CDR2 are MDHEN and SYDVKM. Here the CDR3 reads CASSSGSLSSYEQYV. In DNA form, the CDR3 reads TGTGCCAGCAGTTCCGGGAGTCTGAGCTCCTACGAGCAGTACGTC.

This clone was seen only once. This same CDR3 is encoded by further DNA sequences in the sample. This sequence joins TRBV9 and TRBJ2-5, with TRBD2 identical over 11 bases. V gave up 0 bases and J gave up 2 bases; unmatched junction bases: 3. Germline V gene sequence: CDR1 SGDLS, CDR2 YYNGEE. This CDR3 contains 16 residues. CDR3 protein: CASSVVASGGQETQYF. CDR3 nucleotide sequence: TGTGCCAGCAGCGTAGTCGCTAGCGGGGGGCAAGAGACCCAGTACTTC.

The CDR3: CASSLTGYQPQHF. The CDR3, as DNA: TGTGCCAGCAGCCTGACAGGTTATCAGCCCCAGCATTTT. This chain links TRBV7-6 with TRBJ1-5, with a tentative D call TRBD1 (6 bases). Looked up from germline, CDR1 is SGHVS and CDR2 is FNYEAQ. The CDR3 length is 13 residues. The V end was cut by 5 bases, the J end by 5 bases, with 10 bases between.

The chain uses TRBV9 and TRBJ2-1, with D perhaps matching TRBD2 (5 bases). V lost 0 bases to trimming and J lost 5 bases, with 9 bases between them. CDR1 and CDR2 (germline): SGDLS, YYNGEE. The CDR3 extends over 14 amino acids. The CDR3 bases are TGTGCCAGCAGCGTAGATGGACTTAACAATGAGCAGTTCTTC. Residues: CASSVDGLNNEQFF.

V usage is TRBV11-3 and J usage is TRBJ2-3, with a weak D call TRBD2 (5 bases). V gave up 5 bases and J gave up 4 bases, with 19 bases separating them. The CDR3 is 16 amino acids. The germline V gene encodes CDR1 SGHNT and CDR2 YENEEA. The CDR3 DNA follows: TGTGCCAGCAGCCAGCCACGAGGGCAGGTCCCAGATACGCAGTATTTT. This sequence encodes CASSQPRGQVPDTQYF.

The CDR3 is CAIRAGTGSNEQFF. Here the CDR3 DNA reads TGTGCCATCAGAGCCGGGACAGGGAGCAATGAGCAGTTCTTC. The chain is built from TRBV10-3 and TRBJ2-1; 9 bases align to TRBD1. Unmatched junction bases numbered 6, after V lost 6 bases and J lost 6 bases. The CDR3 is made up of 14 amino acids. Germline V gene sequence: CDR1 ENHRY, CDR2 SYGVKD.

The genes are TRBV18 and TRBJ2-2; possible D gene TRBD1, 6 bases. CDR3 length equals 15 residues. V shed 5 bases and J shed 7 bases, with 17 bases lying between them. Germline CDR1 and CDR2: KGHSH and LQKENI. CDR3 sequence: CASSEMTGFLGELFF. In DNA form, the CDR3 reads TGTGCCAGCTCAGAAATGACAGGATTTCTCGGGGAGCTGTTTTTT.

V usage is TRBV7-2 and J usage is TRBJ1-4; tentative D call: TRBD1 (5 bases). Between the trimmed V and J ends, which lost 5 bases and 7 bases, there was a span of 17 bases. Germline CDR1 reads SGHTA; CDR2 reads FQGNSA. The CDR3 sequence is 15 residues long. The chain's CDR3 is CASSLSQGGSEKLFF. In nucleotides, the CDR3 is TGTGCCAGCAGCCTCTCCCAGGGTGGAAGTGAAAAACTGTTTTTT.

The chain joins TRBV11-2 to TRBJ2-7; the D call may be TRBD1 or TRBD2 (5 bases each). Germline values: CDR1 SGHAT, CDR2 FQNNGV. The CDR3 sequence is 18 residues long. V was trimmed by 2 bases and J by 3 bases, leaving 23 bases between them. The CDR3 loop reads CASSLNGLGTQTYYEQYF. CDR3 bases: TGTGCCAGCAGCTTAAATGGGTTGGGGACGCAAACTTACTACGAGCAGTACTTC.

The rearrangement links TRBV5-4 to TRBJ2-1, with D possibly TRBD2 on 7 matching bases. From germline, CDR1 is SGHNT and CDR2 YYREEE (reference sequence). This CDR3 spans 16 amino acids. Deletions cut 4 bases from V and 10 bases from J, with 24 bases between. CDR3 coding DNA: TGTGCCAGCAGCCCCCAGGGGTTCGGGAGACTAGCCGAGCAGTTCTTC. Its translation: CASSPQGFGRLAEQFF.

The V gene is TRBV7-3, the J gene TRBJ2-2; D is unclear. Between the trimmed V and J ends, which lost 5 bases and 2 bases, there was a span of 3 bases. This CDR3 has 12 amino acids. Germline CDR1 SGHTA, CDR2 FQGTGA. For the CDR3, the DNA is TGTGCCAGCAGCCGAAACACCGGGGAGCTGTTTTTT. Protein sequence: CASSRNTGELFF.

This clone was recorded only once. J is TRBJ1-1 and V is TRBV19; no clear D gene. V was clipped by 9 bases and J by 2 bases, with 13 bases between them. Germline CDR1 reads LNHDA; CDR2 reads SQIVND (reference sequence). This CDR3 is built from 13 residues. CDR3 nucleotide sequence: TGTGCCAGCTCCGTGAGGAGCAACACTGAAGCTTTCTTT. It codes for CASSVRSNTEAFF. Full variable domain (remainder filled in from reference TRBV19 and TRBJ1-1): DGGITQSPKYLFRKEGQNVTLSCEQNLNHDAMYWYRQDPGQGLRLIYYSQIVNDFQKGDIAEGYSVSREKKESFPLTVTSAQKNPTAFYLCASSVRSNTEAFFGQGTRLTVV.

This clone was observed a few times. V usage is TRBV6-5 and J usage is TRBJ2-7; D gene unclear. Germline CDR1 reads MNHEY; CDR2 reads SVGAGI. The CDR3 sequence is 13 residues long. Trimming took off 7 bases at V and 0 bases at J, with 10 bases between the two ends. CDR3 amino acids: CASTSDRSYEQYF. CDR3 bases: TGTGCCAGCACCTCGGACCGCTCCTACGAGCAGTACTTC.

This chain uses TRBV11-2 with TRBJ1-1; possibly TRBD1 for D (5 bases). V was shortened by 5 bases and J by 8 bases, with 18 bases between the two germline ends. Germline V gene data show CDR1 as SGHAT and CDR2 as FQNNGV. This CDR3 contains 14 residues. The CDR3 loop reads CASSPTSGKVEAFF. The CDR3 region has the DNA TGTGCCAGCAGCCCTACTTCAGGGAAGGTGGAAGCTTTCTTT. Using reference TRBV11-2 and TRBJ1-1 for the parts outside the CDR3, the full variable domain is EAGVAQSPRYKIIEKRQSVAFWCNPISGHATLYWYQQILGQGPKLLIQFQNNGVVDDSQLPKDRFSAERLKGVDSTLKIQPAKLEDSAVYLCASSPTSGKVEAFFGQGTRLTVV.

The rearrangement links TRBV6-6 to TRBJ2-4; weak D call: TRBD2 (5 bases). Germline CDR1 and CDR2: MNHNY and SVGAGI (reference sequence). Trimming took off 4 bases at V and 1 base at J, with 14 bases between the two ends. The CDR3 is 16 residues long. Here the CDR3 reads CASSWVGSLAKNIQYF. The DNA of the CDR3 is TGTGCCAGCAGTTGGGTGGGGAGTTTGGCCAAAAACATTCAGTACTTC.

V and J are TRBV11-3 and TRBJ1-2; 10 bases match TRBD1. After removal of 6 bases from V and 4 bases from J, the junction contained 11 bases not matched to a gene. CDR1 is SGHNT, CDR2 YENEEA, per germline. This CDR3 has 16 residues. CDR3 nucleotides: TGTGCCAGCAGTAAAGCGCAGACAGGGGGCAGCTATGGCTACACCTTC. The encoded protein is CASSKAQTGGSYGYTF.

The V and J genes are TRBV7-3 and TRBJ2-3; 7 bases are shared with TRBD1. The CDR3 length is 15 residues. Germline-derived CDR1 and CDR2 are SGHTA and FQGTGA. V shed 2 bases, J shed 3 bases, and the junction held 5 bases outside the gene matches. CDR3 sequence (DNA): TGTGCCAGCAGCTTAGAGGGACAGAGAACAGATACGCAGTATTTT. Amino acids: CASSLEGQRTDTQYF. The full variable domain, its missing parts supplied by reference TRBV7-3 and TRBJ2-3, is GAGVSQTPSNKVTEKGKYVELRCDPISGHTALYWYRQSLGQGPEFLIYFQGTGAADDSGLPNDRFFAVRPEGSVSTLKIQRTERGDSAVYLCASSLEGQRTDTQYFGPGTRLTVL.